These 31 T cell receptor beta chains were all obtained from the same sample, sequenced in a study of blood T cell repertoires in COVID-19. Sequenced by immunoSEQ multiplex PCR; TCRdb stores in-frame clones only, minus some. The sample lists some 120,000 clones, around 89% occurring once. Sequencing used peripheral blood. The receptors shown here come from a human donor in a cohort sampled during active COVID-19.

The chain employs TRBV2 and TRBJ1-5, with D unclear. CDR3 length: 16 amino acids. Trimming removed 3 bases at V and 9 bases at J, with 21 bases between. Germline V gene lookup returns CDR1 SNHLY and CDR2 FYNNEI. CDR3 sequence reads: CASSEFGGSELAPQHF. CDR3 nucleotide sequence: TGTGCCAGCAGTGAGTTCGGAGGGAGCGAGTTGGCGCCCCAGCATTTT.

V gene TRBV28 combines with J gene TRBJ2-2; TRBD1 aligns across 7 bases. Losses at the gene ends were 4 bases for V and 4 bases for J; bases not matched to a gene: 3. This CDR3 comprises 14 residues. Germline V gene lookup returns CDR1 MDHEN and CDR2 SYDVKM. CDR3: CASSSPGGTGELFF. The DNA of the CDR3 is TGTGCCAGCAGTTCGCCAGGGGGCACCGGGGAGCTGTTTTTT.

The count of this clone is one. The chain couples TRBV30 to TRBJ2-3; the match to TRBD1 covers 8 bases. Per the germline V gene, CDR1 is GTSNPN and CDR2 is SVGIG (reference sequence). Trimming cost V 3 bases and J 1 base; bases outside gene matches: 3. The length of the CDR3 is 14 residues. Written as DNA, the CDR3 is TGTGCCTGGAGGACGGGACAGGGCACAGATACGCAGTATTTT. Translation gives CAWRTGQGTDTQYF.

The V gene is TRBV4-1, the J gene TRBJ2-4, with TRBD1 matching over 9 bases. This CDR3 contains 17 residues. Losses at the gene ends were 2 bases for V and 8 bases for J; bases not matched to a gene: 13. CDR1 and CDR2 from the germline V gene are MGHRA and YSYEKL. This chain's CDR3 is CASSQTTAGTGSHIQYF. The CDR3 DNA sequence: TGCGCCAGCAGCCAAACCACAGCCGGGACAGGGTCGCACATTCAGTACTTC.

The CDR3 reads CASSTGWGYGYTF. CDR3 DNA sequence: TGTGCCAGCAGTACAGGGTGGGGCTATGGCTACACCTTC. The gene calls are TRBV6-4 and TRBJ1-2, with D possibly being TRBD1 (6 bases). The CDR3 sequence is 13 residues long. CDR1 is MRHNA, CDR2 SNTAGT, per germline. V gave up 5 bases and J gave up 4 bases, with 11 bases separating them.

Remarks on this clone: Other DNA sequences in the same sample also yield this CDR3. This rearrangement joins TRBV5-1 to TRBJ2-7; 10 nucleotides line up with TRBD1. The V segment lost 0 bases and the J segment 4 bases; nucleotides outside the gene matches: 1. Germline V gives CDR1 SGHRS, CDR2 YFSETQ. This CDR3 region has 14 residues. CDR3: CASSLGTGGYEQYF. In DNA form, the CDR3 reads TGCGCCAGCAGCTTGGGGACAGGGGGGTACGAGCAGTACTTC.

In this sample, this clone turned up once. This rearrangement joins TRBV11-2 to TRBJ2-5; D not certain. V lost 6 bases, J lost 2 bases, and 4 bases lay in between. CDR3 length: 11 amino acids. In germline, CDR1 is SGHAT, CDR2 FQNNGV. CDR3 coding DNA: TGTGCCAGCAGTCTGCAAGAGACCCAGTACTTC. This encodes CASSLQETQYF.

This chain connects TRBV20-1 to TRBJ2-2; D call uncertain. The CDR3 consists of 11 residues. Germline CDR1 is DFQATT and CDR2 is SNEGSKA (reference sequence). Trimming cost V 3 bases and J 7 bases, with 6 bases left between them. The DNA of the CDR3 is TGCAGTGCTAGCCTTTACGGGGAGCTGTTTTTT. Translating gives CSASLYGELFF.

The chain's CDR3 is CASSPAQESGNTIYF. CDR3 bases: TGTGCCAGCTCACCGGCCCAAGAATCTGGAAACACCATATATTTT. V usage is TRBV18 and J usage is TRBJ1-3; D unclear. The CDR3 runs to 15 residues. Germline lookup yields CDR1 KGHSH and CDR2 LQKENI. V was pared by 3 bases and J by 1 base, with 10 bases between. The full variable domain, with the rest looked up from reference TRBV18 and TRBJ1-3, is NAGVMQNPRHLVRRRGQEARLRCSPMKGHSHVYWYRQLPEEGLKFMVYLQKENIIDESGMPKERFSAEFPKEGPSILRIQQVVRGDSAAYFCASSPAQESGNTIYFGEGSWLTVV.

The J gene is TRBJ2-3, the V gene TRBV11-2, with a weak D call TRBD2 (6 bases). The CDR3 sequence is 16 residues long. Germline V gene lookup returns CDR1 SGHAT and CDR2 FQNNGV. V was clipped by 1 base and J by 4 bases, with 15 bases between them. The CDR3 loop reads CASSLVFPGVADTQYF. The CDR3 region has the DNA TGTGCCAGCAGCTTAGTATTTCCGGGGGTCGCAGATACGCAGTATTTT.

V and J are TRBV6-5 and TRBJ2-2; 8 nucleotides line up with TRBD2. The CDR3 extends over 15 amino acids. Germline CDR1 reads MNHEY; CDR2 reads SVGAGI. Germline trimming cut 5 bases from V and 3 bases from J; bases unmatched to any gene: 5. The CDR3 DNA reads TGTGCCAGCAGTACTAGCGGAATGGACACCGGGGAGCTGTTTTTT. It specifies CASSTSGMDTGELFF.

The J gene is TRBJ2-1, the V gene TRBV29-1, with 11 bases that match TRBD2. V gave up 0 bases and J gave up 7 bases; unmatched junction bases: 8. This CDR3 is built from 16 residues. Germline CDR1 is SQVTM and CDR2 is ANQGSEA. The CDR3 loop reads CSVEELLAGVGNEQFF. The CDR3 DNA reads TGCAGCGTTGAAGAACTACTAGCGGGAGTAGGGAATGAGCAGTTCTTC.

The chain employs TRBV28 and TRBJ1-5, with a weak D call TRBD1 (5 bases). The CDR3 spans 15 residues. The germline V gene encodes CDR1 MDHEN and CDR2 SYDVKM. Trimming removed 2 bases at V and 6 bases at J, with 14 bases between. CDR3 DNA sequence: TGTGCCAGCAGTTTACGTGGGGCCGGGGGTCAGCCCCAGCATTTT. Translation: CASSLRGAGGQPQHF. Full variable domain (rest looked up from reference TRBV28 and TRBJ1-5): DVKVTQSSRYLVKRTGEKVFLECVQDMDHENMFWYRQDPGLGLRLIYFSYDVKMKEKGDIPEGYSVSREKKERFSLILESASTNQTSMYLCASSLRGAGGQPQHFGDGTRLSIL.

The rearrangement joins TRBV3-1 (or the pseudogene TRBV3-2) to TRBJ2-1; 9 positions agree with TRBD2. Germline V gene data show CDR1 as LGHDT and CDR2 as YNNKEL (reference sequence). The CDR3 length is 16 residues. J was trimmed by 2 bases and V by 4 bases; bases with no gene match: 6. CDR3 region: CASSLLAGGPYNEQFF. CDR3 bases: TGTGCCAGCAGCCTCTTGGCGGGGGGGCCCTACAATGAGCAGTTCTTC.

The rearrangement joins TRBV12-5 to TRBJ1-5; 10 bases agree with TRBD1. The CDR3 contains 14 residues. Germline V gene sequence: CDR1 LGHNT, CDR2 FRNRAP. V lost 8 bases and J lost 4; bases outside the gene matches: 5. CDR3 sequence reads: CASRGQGINQPQHF. For the CDR3, the DNA is TGTGCTAGTCGGGGACAGGGGATAAATCAGCCCCAGCATTTT.

This chain links TRBV28 with TRBJ2-6; 8 nucleotides align to TRBD2. Germline V lookup: CDR1 MDHEN, CDR2 SYDVKM. The CDR3 length is 17 residues. V shed 8 bases, J shed 1 base, and the junction held 10 bases outside the gene matches. Here the CDR3 DNA reads TGTGCCAGCGGTAAGAGCGGGAGAGTATCTGGGGCCAACGTCCTGACTTTC. Translation: CASGKSGRVSGANVLTF.

As to this clone: The junction differs from germline at one of its ends, possibly a read error. The chain is built from TRBV19 and TRBJ2-5; maybe TRBD1 (5 bases). Germline CDR1 and CDR2: LNHDA and SQIVND (reference sequence). The CDR3 runs to 15 residues. CDR3 residues: CASSIGWGSGETQYF. CDR3 sequence (DNA): TGTGCCAGTAGCATAGGTTGGGGCAGTGGGGAGACCCAGTACTTC.

The chain links TRBV30 to TRBJ1-1; the D is unclear. The V end lost 3 bases, the J end lost 0 bases, and 14 bases lay between the germline ends. Germline V gene data show CDR1 as GTSNPN and CDR2 as SVGIG (reference sequence). The CDR3 totals 15 residues. In DNA, the CDR3 is TGTGCCTGGAGATGGGAGCCCAGTATGAACACTGAAGCTTTCTTT. Its protein product is CAWRWEPSMNTEAFF.

V gene TRBV15 combines with J gene TRBJ2-7; possible D gene TRBD1, 6 bases. The CDR3 is made up of 15 amino acids. V was trimmed by 1 base and J by 0 bases, leaving 10 bases between them. CDR1 is LNHNV, CDR2 YYDKDF, per germline (reference sequence). Here the CDR3 reads CATSRGRDNSYEQYF. The CDR3 nucleotides read TGTGCCACCAGCAGAGGCCGGGACAACTCCTACGAGCAGTACTTC. The full variable domain, completed using reference TRBV15 and TRBJ2-7, is DAMVIQNPRYQVTQFGKPVTLSCSQTLNHNVMYWYQQKSSQAPKLLFHYYDKDFNNEADTPDNFQSRRPNTSFCFLDIRSPGLGDTAMYLCATSRGRDNSYEQYFGPGTRLTVT.

The rearrangement joins TRBV7-2 to TRBJ2-2; D remains ambiguous. CDR1 is SGHTA and CDR2 is FQGNSA in the germline V gene. Trimming left V 4 bases short and J 6 bases short, with 12 bases between. The CDR3 covers 14 residues. CDR3 nucleotide sequence: TGTGCCAGCAGCTCTCCAACTACTTCCGGGGAGCTGTTTTTT. It yields the protein CASSSPTTSGELFF.

The chain has TRBV5-1 and TRBJ1-2; D is perhaps TRBD1 (5 bases). V lost 6 bases and J 4 bases, leaving 16 bases between the germline ends. The CDR3 is 14 residues long. The germline gives CDR1 SGHRS, CDR2 YFSETQ. The CDR3 spells CASNPSPGGYGYTF. The CDR3 nucleotides are TGCGCCAGCAACCCGAGTCCGGGGGGCTATGGCTACACCTTC.

The chain uses TRBV6-5 and TRBJ2-3; TRBD2 matches 8 bases. CDR1 is MNHEY, CDR2 SVGAGI, per germline. The CDR3 has 14 residues. Trimming at V came to 4 bases and at J to 3 bases, leaving 3 bases not matched to a gene. The CDR3 bases are TGTGCCAGCAGTTCAGCGGGGGCGACAGATACGCAGTATTTT. The encoded protein is CASSSAGATDTQYF.

CDR3 bases: TGTGCCTGGGTCAGGGGACCCGTGAACACTGAAGCTTTCTTT. Translation: CAWVRGPVNTEAFF. The chain employs TRBV30 and TRBJ1-1; maybe TRBD1 (6 bases). Looked up from germline, CDR1 is GTSNPN and CDR2 is SVGIG (reference sequence). Trimming removed 5 bases from V and 0 bases from J, with 13 bases in between. The CDR3 length is 14 residues.

This clone was observed many times. One end of the junction does not line up with germline, which may come from a read error. The chain couples TRBV28 to TRBJ1-5, with 7 positions matching TRBD1. Germline CDR1 MDHEN, CDR2 SYDVKM. The CDR3 is made up of 11 amino acids. The CDR3 protein is CASSLRGPDSF. CDR3 DNA sequence: TGTGCCAGCAGTTTAAGGGGGCCGGACAGTTTT.

CDR3 sequence (DNA): TGTGCCATCAGTTCCCCGGGACAGGGTAAGAATGAGCAGTTCTTC. Translating it yields CAISSPGQGKNEQFF. The chain employs TRBV10-3 and TRBJ2-1; 9 bases line up with TRBD1. The CDR3 extends over 15 amino acids. Germline CDR1 reads ENHRY; CDR2 reads SYGVKD. The trim removed 5 bases at V and 7 bases at J, leaving 9 bases unmatched.

The chain couples TRBV5-5 to TRBJ1-1; D uncertain. CDR1 SGHKS and CDR2 YYEKEE come from the germline V gene (reference sequence). V was trimmed by 9 bases and J by 3 bases, leaving 15 bases between them. The CDR3 contains 13 residues. The CDR3 DNA reads as TGTGCCACCAAGACCGAGGTATACACTGAAGCTTTCTTT. Amino acid sequence: CATKTEVYTEAFF. Looking up the rest from reference TRBV5-5 and TRBJ1-1 gives the full variable domain: DAGVTQSPTHLIKTRGQQVTLRCSPISGHKSVSWYQQVLGQGPQFIFQYYEKEERGRGNFPDRFSARQFPNYSSELNVNALLLGDSALYLCATKTEVYTEAFFGQGTRLTVV.

J is TRBJ2-7 and V is TRBV28, with D uncertain. Germline V lookup: CDR1 MDHEN, CDR2 SYDVKM. This CDR3 region has 13 residues. The V gene lost 6 bases and the J gene lost 2 bases, with 11 bases spanning the gap. CDR3 region: CASRLTQTYEQYF. The CDR3 coding sequence is TGTGCCAGCAGGTTAACACAGACCTACGAGCAGTACTTC.

The sample holds one count of this clone. The chain recombines TRBV19 with TRBJ1-5; tentative D call: TRBD1 (5 bases). CDR1 is LNHDA, CDR2 SQIVND, per germline (reference sequence). CDR3 length equals 13 residues. Trimming stripped 5 bases from V and 8 bases from J, with 13 bases between. The CDR3 loop is CASSLEGLKPQHF. CDR3 DNA sequence: TGTGCCAGTAGTTTGGAGGGGTTGAAGCCCCAGCATTTT. Based on the CDR3 plus reference TRBV19 and TRBJ1-5, the full variable domain is DGGITQSPKYLFRKEGQNVTLSCEQNLNHDAMYWYRQDPGQGLRLIYYSQIVNDFQKGDIAEGYSVSREKKESFPLTVTSAQKNPTAFYLCASSLEGLKPQHFGDGTRLSIL.

The chain is built from TRBV3-1 (or the pseudogene TRBV3-2) and TRBJ2-7; 14 bases align to TRBD2. Germline CDR1 reads LGHDT; CDR2 reads YNNKEL (reference sequence). The CDR3 runs to 17 residues. With V trimmed by 5 bases and J by 0 bases, 6 bases remained unmatched. The CDR3 loop reads CASSVGLAGVSSYEQYF. The DNA for the CDR3 is TGTGCCAGCAGCGTGGGACTAGCGGGGGTTAGCTCCTACGAGCAGTACTTC.

The chain has TRBV19 and TRBJ2-1; unclear D gene. CDR1 is LNHDA and CDR2 is SQIVND in the germline V gene (reference sequence). The CDR3 has 15 residues. V was pared by 2 bases and J by 2 bases, with 10 bases between. The CDR3 DNA reads TGTGCCAGTAGTATAACGGTGGGCCCCTACAATGAGCAGTTCTTC. It is translated as CASSITVGPYNEQFF.

J is TRBJ2-5 and V is TRBV28; possibly TRBD2 for D (6 bases). CDR1 and CDR2 (germline): MDHEN, SYDVKM. V lost 2 bases to trimming and J lost 5 bases, with 12 bases between them. The CDR3 runs to 14 residues. The CDR3 is CASSLLEEGETQYF. The CDR3 DNA sequence: TGTGCCAGCAGTTTACTTGAGGAGGGCGAGACCCAGTACTTC.